This T cell receptor beta chain was identified during a study of cytomegalovirus exposure and HLA in healthy donors. Study details: The Caucasian-associated ancestry cluster contained 81% of the approximately 400 genotyped donors.

Study-wide results and caveats: Sequencing depth across donors, presence/absence analyses assumed, was roughly uniform. Reportedly, cytomegalovirus status was diagnosed with high sensitivity and specificity. Highly shared sequence variants in one cluster were likely a sequencing artifact.

This clone was recorded only once. The target antigen is unknown. PCR involved 60 Vbeta and 13 Jbeta primers. The method was immunoSEQ multiplex PCR; TCRdb's version includes in-frame clones alone and lacks a portion of them. The sample lists 84,000 or so clones; roughly three quarters were seen once. The V end lost 6 bases, the J end lost 5 bases, and 19 bases lay between the germline ends. The CDR3 consists of 15 residues. Germline-derived CDR1 and CDR2 are LNHDA and SQIVND (reference sequence). The gene calls are TRBV19 and TRBJ1-2; no clear D. The sequenced sample consisted of PBMCs. This TCR was recovered from a young man in good health and CMV-seronegative. In DNA form, the CDR3 reads TGTGCCAGTAGCCTCAACAACGGGGTGGGGTATGGCTACACCTTC. Translation: CASSLNNGVGYGYTF.